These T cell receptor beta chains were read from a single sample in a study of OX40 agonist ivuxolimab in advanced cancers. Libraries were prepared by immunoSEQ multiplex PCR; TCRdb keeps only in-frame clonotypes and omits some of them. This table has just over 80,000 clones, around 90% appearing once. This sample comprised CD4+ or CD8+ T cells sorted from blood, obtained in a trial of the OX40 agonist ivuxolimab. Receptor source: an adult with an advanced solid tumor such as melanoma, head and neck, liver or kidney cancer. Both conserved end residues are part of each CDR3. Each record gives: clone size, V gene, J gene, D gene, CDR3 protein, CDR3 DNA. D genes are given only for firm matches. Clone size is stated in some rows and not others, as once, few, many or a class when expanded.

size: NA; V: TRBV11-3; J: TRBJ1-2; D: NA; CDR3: CASSFQGQGYTF; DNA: TGTGCCAGCAGCTTTCAGGGACAAGGCTACACCTTC
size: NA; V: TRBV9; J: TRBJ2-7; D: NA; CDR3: CASSGQKFYEQYF; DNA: TGTGCCAGCAGTGGACAGAAATTCTACGAGCAGTACTTC
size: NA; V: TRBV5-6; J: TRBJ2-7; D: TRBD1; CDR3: CASSLGGTGMYF; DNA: TGTGCCAGCAGCTTGGGAGGGACAGGGATGTACTTC
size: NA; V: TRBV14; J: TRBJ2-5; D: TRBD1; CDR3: CASSRAGTGVRETQYF; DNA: TGTGCCAGCAGCCGCGCCGGGACAGGGGTGAGAGAGACCCAGTACTTC
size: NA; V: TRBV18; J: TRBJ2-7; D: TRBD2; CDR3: CASSPTSGSREQYF; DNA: TGTGCCAGCTCACCGACTAGCGGCAGTCGCGAGCAGTACTTC
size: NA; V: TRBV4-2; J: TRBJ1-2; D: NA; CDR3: CASSRVLGDYGYTF; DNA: TGTGCCAGCAGCCGAGTCCTGGGGGACTATGGCTACACCTTC
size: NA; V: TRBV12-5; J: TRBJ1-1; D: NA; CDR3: CASGLGQGSIGEAFF; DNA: TGTGCTAGTGGTTTGGGGCAGGGTTCAATCGGTGAAGCTTTCTTT
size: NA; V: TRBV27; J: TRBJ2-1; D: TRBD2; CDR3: CASSLSGRGDSYNEQFF; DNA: TGTGCCAGCAGTTTAAGCGGGAGGGGCGACTCCTACAATGAGCAGTTCTTC
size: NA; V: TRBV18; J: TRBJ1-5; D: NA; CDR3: CASSPQADPNQPQHF; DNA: TGTGCCAGCTCACCACAGGCGGATCCTAATCAGCCCCAGCATTTT
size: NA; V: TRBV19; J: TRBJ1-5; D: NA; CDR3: CARTDSPVGNQPQHF; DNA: TGTGCCAGGACCGACAGTCCCGTAGGGAATCAGCCCCAGCATTTT
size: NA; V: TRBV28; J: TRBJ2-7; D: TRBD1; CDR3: CASSPPGTGVTYEQYF; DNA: TGTGCCAGCAGTCCTCCCGGGACAGGGGTTACCTACGAGCAGTACTTC
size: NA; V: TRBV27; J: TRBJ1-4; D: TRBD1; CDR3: CASSFRDRGREKLFF; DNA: TGTGCCAGCAGTTTCCGGGACAGGGGTAGAGAAAAACTGTTTTTT
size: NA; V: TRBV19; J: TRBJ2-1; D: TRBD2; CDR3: CASRRSGMDYNEQFF; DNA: TGTGCCAGTAGACGAAGCGGGATGGACTACAATGAGCAGTTCTTC
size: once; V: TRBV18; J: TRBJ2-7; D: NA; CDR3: CASSPNRQGGNEQYF; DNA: TGTGCCAGCTCACCAAATCGGCAGGGCGGAAACGAGCAGTACTTC
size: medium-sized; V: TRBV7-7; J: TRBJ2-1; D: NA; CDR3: CASSQGGGNEQFF; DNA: TGTGCCAGCAGCCAGGGGGGGGGCAATGAGCAGTTCTTC
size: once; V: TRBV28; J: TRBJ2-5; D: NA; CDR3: CASSPTAYQETQYF; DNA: TGTGCCAGCAGCCCCACGGCTTACCAAGAGACCCAGTACTTC
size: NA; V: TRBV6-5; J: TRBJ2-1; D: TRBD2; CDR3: CASSGTTFNEQFF; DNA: TGTGCCAGCAGTGGGACTACTTTCAATGAGCAGTTCTTC
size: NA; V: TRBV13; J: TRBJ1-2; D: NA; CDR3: CASSRGQNYGYTF; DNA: TGTGCCAGCAGCCGAGGACAGAACTATGGCTACACCTTC
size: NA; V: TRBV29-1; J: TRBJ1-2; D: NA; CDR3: CSVETGQSGGYTF; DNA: TGCAGCGTTGAAACGGGCCAGTCGGGTGGCTACACCTTC
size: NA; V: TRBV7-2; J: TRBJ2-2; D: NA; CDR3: CASSYPNTGELFF; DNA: TGTGCCAGCAGCTACCCCAACACCGGGGAGCTGTTTTTT
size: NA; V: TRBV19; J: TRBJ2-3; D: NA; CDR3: CASSQETGLATDTQYF; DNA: TGTGCCAGTAGTCAAGAGACAGGTCTGGCCACAGATACGCAGTATTTT
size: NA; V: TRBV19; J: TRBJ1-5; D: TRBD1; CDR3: CASSMGQRARRAQHF; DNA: TGTGCCAGTAGTATGGGACAGCGTGCCCGGAGGGCCCAGCATTTT
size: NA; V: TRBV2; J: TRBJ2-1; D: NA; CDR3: CASRETVNVYNEQFF; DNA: TGTGCCAGCAGAGAGACAGTCAATGTCTACAATGAGCAGTTCTTC
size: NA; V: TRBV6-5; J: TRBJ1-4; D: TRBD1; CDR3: CASSSPTGIVEKLFF; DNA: TGTGCCAGCAGTTCGCCGACAGGGATTGTTGAAAAACTGTTTTTT
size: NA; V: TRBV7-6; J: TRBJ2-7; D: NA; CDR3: CASSFKGRGPLQNYEQYF; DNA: TGTGCCAGCAGTTTTAAAGGACGGGGTCCCCTGCAAAACTACGAGCAGTACTTC
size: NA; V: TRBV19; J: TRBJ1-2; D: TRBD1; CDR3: CASSPTGVDNYGYTF; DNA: TGTGCCAGTAGTCCCACAGGGGTGGACAACTATGGCTACACCTTC
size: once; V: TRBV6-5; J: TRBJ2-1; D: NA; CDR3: CASRTGQEQFF; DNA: TGTGCCAGCAGAACGGGGCAGGAGCAGTTCTTC
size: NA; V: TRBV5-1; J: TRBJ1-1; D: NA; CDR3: CASSFSEGVSEAFF; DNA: TGCGCCAGCAGCTTCTCAGAAGGGGTTAGTGAAGCTTTCTTT
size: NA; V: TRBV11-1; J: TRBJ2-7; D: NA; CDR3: CASSLNFPYEQYF; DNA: TGTGCCAGCAGCTTAAACTTCCCCTACGAGCAGTACTTC
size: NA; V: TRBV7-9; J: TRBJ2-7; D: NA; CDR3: CASSPRERISHRYF; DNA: TGTGCCAGCAGCCCCCGGGAGCGAATTAGTCATCGGTACTTC
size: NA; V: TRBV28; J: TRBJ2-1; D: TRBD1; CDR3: CASHPGQNYNEQFF; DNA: TGTGCCAGCCACCCGGGACAGAATTACAATGAGCAGTTCTTC
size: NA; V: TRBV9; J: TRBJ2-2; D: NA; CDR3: CASSVVSGVNTGELFF; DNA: TGTGCCAGCAGCGTAGTTAGCGGAGTAAACACCGGGGAGCTGTTTTTT
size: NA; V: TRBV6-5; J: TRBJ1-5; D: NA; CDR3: CASTSAGRNQPQHF; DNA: TGTGCCAGCACTTCAGCAGGGAGAAATCAGCCCCAGCATTTT
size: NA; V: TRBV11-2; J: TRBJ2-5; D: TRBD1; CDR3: CASSYQDRGLETQYF; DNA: TGTGCCAGCAGTTACCAAGACAGGGGCTTAGAGACCCAGTACTTC
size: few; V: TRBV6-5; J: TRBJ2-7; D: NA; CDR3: CASSSPRGTYEQYF; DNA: TGTGCCAGCAGTTCCCCACGGGGTACCTACGAGCAGTACTTC
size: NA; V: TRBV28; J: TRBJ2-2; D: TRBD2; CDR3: CASRLAVLGATGELFF; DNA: TGTGCCAGCAGACTAGCGGTCCTAGGAGCCACCGGGGAGCTGTTTTTT
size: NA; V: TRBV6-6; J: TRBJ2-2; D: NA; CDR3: CASRTNTGELFF; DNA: TGTGCCAGCAGAACTAACACCGGGGAGCTGTTTTTT
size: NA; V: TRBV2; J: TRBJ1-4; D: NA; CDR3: CASKADNEKLFF; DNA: TGTGCCAGCAAGGCAGATAATGAAAAACTGTTTTTT
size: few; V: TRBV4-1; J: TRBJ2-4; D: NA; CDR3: CASSQVSQGGNIQYF; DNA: TGCGCCAGCAGCCAAGTTTCCCAGGGGGGAAACATTCAGTACTTC
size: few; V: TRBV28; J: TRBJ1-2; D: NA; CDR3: CASSFVARNYGYTF; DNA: TGTGCCAGCAGTTTTGTAGCGAGGAACTATGGCTACACCTTC
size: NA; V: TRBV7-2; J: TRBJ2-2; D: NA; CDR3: CASSSRVRSGELFF; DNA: TGTGCCAGCAGCTCGAGGGTACGATCCGGGGAGCTGTTTTTT
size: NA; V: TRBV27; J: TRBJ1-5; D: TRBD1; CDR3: CASSQRQGLSNQPQHF; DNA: TGTGCCAGCAGTCAACGACAGGGCCTTTCCAATCAGCCCCAGCATTTT
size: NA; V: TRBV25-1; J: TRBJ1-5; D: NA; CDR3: CASSAPNQPQHF; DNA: TGTGCCAGCAGTGCCCCCAATCAGCCCCAGCATTTT
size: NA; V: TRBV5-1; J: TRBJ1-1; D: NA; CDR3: CASSLDAGVNTEAFF; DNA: TGCGCCAGCAGCTTGGATGCAGGGGTGAACACTGAAGCTTTCTTT
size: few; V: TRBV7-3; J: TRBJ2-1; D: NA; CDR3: CASSFGRRDNEQFF; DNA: TGTGCCAGCAGCTTCGGGCGGAGAGACAATGAGCAGTTCTTC
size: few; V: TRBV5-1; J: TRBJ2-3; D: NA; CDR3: CASSFTASSTDTQYF; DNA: TGCGCCAGCAGCTTCACAGCGTCTAGCACAGATACGCAGTATTTT
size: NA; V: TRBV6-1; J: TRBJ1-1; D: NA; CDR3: CASSEALRAGNTEAFF; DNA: TGTGCCAGCAGTGAAGCTCTTAGGGCGGGGAACACTGAAGCTTTCTTT
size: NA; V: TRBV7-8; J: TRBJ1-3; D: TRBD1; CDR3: CASSSGQQGNTIYF; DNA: TGTGCCAGCAGCTCGGGACAGCAAGGAAACACCATATATTTT
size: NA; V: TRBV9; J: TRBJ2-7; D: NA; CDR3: CASSVVGDPSSEQYF; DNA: TGTGCCAGCAGCGTAGTCGGGGATCCTAGCTCGGAGCAGTACTTC
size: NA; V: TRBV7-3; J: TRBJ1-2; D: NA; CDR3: CASSPGGSNGYTF; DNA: TGTGCCAGCAGCCCCGGCGGTTCCAATGGCTACACCTTC
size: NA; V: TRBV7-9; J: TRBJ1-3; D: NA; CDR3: CASSPSGSGGGTIYF; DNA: TGTGCCAGCAGCCCAAGTGGCAGCGGTGGAGGCACCATATATTTT
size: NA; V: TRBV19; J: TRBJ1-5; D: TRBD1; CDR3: CASTDYRGQRNQPQHF; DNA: TGTGCCAGTACCGACTACCGGGGACAGAGGAATCAGCCCCAGCATTTT
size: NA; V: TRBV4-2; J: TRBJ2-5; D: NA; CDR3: CASSQVGDEETQYF; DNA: TGTGCCAGCAGCCAAGTAGGAGACGAAGAGACCCAGTACTTC